This TCR beta chain derives from a study of blood T cell repertoires in COVID-19. The V gene end was trimmed by 4 bases and the J gene end by 1 base; junction bases not matched to a gene: 8. The CDR3 extends over 16 amino acids. Germline values: CDR1 SGHKS, CDR2 YYEKEE (reference sequence). TCRdb's copy holds only in-frame clones and misses some; the assay was immunoSEQ multiplex PCR. The sample contains approximately 210,000 clones, 84% of which appear only once. The sample consisted of peripheral blood. The chain couples TRBV5-5 to TRBJ1-3; 7 nucleotides match TRBD1. This receptor was identified in a woman aged 80 or over with COVID-19, enrolled during active disease. The CDR3 DNA reads TGTGCCAGCAGCAGGGGGCCGACAGCATCTGGAAACACCATATATTTT. Its protein is CASSRGPTASGNTIYF.